This is a list of T cell receptor beta chains from one sample in a study of CD8 T cells in ankylosing spondylitis. MiXCR, applied by TCRdb to the 5' RACE reads, yields one record per CDR3 protein. The sample yields about 160,000 distinct CDR3 sequences, 15% to 20% seen once. The source material was blood, either unsorted or a sorted T cell fraction (not recorded which). Receptor source: a male donor with ankylosing spondylitis or in good health (not recorded which). CDR3s include the opening cysteine and the closing phenylalanine or tryptophan. Each record gives: CDR3 DNA, CDR3 protein, V gene, D gene, clone size, J gene. The D gene is left open where the match is weak. Size values are once, few and many counts, or a class for expanded clones, and some rows have none.

CDR3nt: TGTGCCATCAGTCGAAGCGGGAGGGCCCGGCGGGAGCAGTTCTTC
CDR3aa: CAISRSGRARREQFF
v_gene: TRBV10-3
d_gene: TRBD2
abundance: .
j_gene: TRBJ2-1

CDR3nt: TGTGCCAGCAGGGCTAGCTTCCGTAATGAGCAGTTCTTC
CDR3aa: CASRASFRNEQFF
v_gene: TRBV28
d_gene: .
abundance: few
j_gene: TRBJ2-1

CDR3nt: TGTGCCAGTAGGCCGGAAGCGGGAAATGAAAAACTGTTTTTT
CDR3aa: CASRPEAGNEKLFF
v_gene: TRBV19
d_gene: .
abundance: many
j_gene: TRBJ1-4

CDR3nt: TGCAGTGCTCGAGGGACTAGCGGGTCTCCGTACGAGCAGTACTTC
CDR3aa: CSARGTSGSPYEQYF
v_gene: TRBV20-1
d_gene: TRBD2
abundance: .
j_gene: TRBJ2-7

CDR3nt: TGCGCCAGCAGCTTGGGGACAGGTCAGAAGACCCAGTACTTC
CDR3aa: CASSLGTGQKTQYF
v_gene: TRBV5-1
d_gene: TRBD1
abundance: few
j_gene: TRBJ2-5

CDR3nt: TGTGCCACCGTGGAAGACCGCTTCGGACCAGCTTTCTTT
CDR3aa: CATVEDRFGPAFF
v_gene: TRBV15
d_gene: .
abundance: .
j_gene: TRBJ1-1

CDR3nt: TGCAGTGCTATATCCGGGACTAGCGGGGTCAATGAGCAGTTCTTC
CDR3aa: CSAISGTSGVNEQFF
v_gene: TRBV20-1
d_gene: TRBD2
abundance: .
j_gene: TRBJ2-1

CDR3nt: TGTGCCAGTGGTCGAAATGGCTACACCTTC
CDR3aa: CASGRNGYTF
v_gene: TRBV19
d_gene: .
abundance: few
j_gene: TRBJ1-2

CDR3nt: TGTGCCACCGGGGGGGTAAGCTCCTACAATGAGCAGTTCTTC
CDR3aa: CATGGVSSYNEQFF
v_gene: TRBV12-3/TRBV12-4
d_gene: TRBD2
abundance: many
j_gene: TRBJ2-1

CDR3nt: TGCAGCGTCCAAATAGCGGGAGCGCACATTCAGTACTTC
CDR3aa: CSVQIAGAHIQYF
v_gene: TRBV29-1
d_gene: TRBD2
abundance: .
j_gene: TRBJ2-4

CDR3nt: TGCAGTGCTCCTCAGGGGGGACGTGGCTACACCTTC
CDR3aa: CSAPQGGRGYTF
v_gene: TRBV20-1
d_gene: TRBD1
abundance: many
j_gene: TRBJ1-2

CDR3nt: TGTGCCATCAATCAGGGAAGTAATGAAACACTGTTTTTT
CDR3aa: CAINQGSNETLFF
v_gene: TRBV10-3
d_gene: .
abundance: .
j_gene: TRBJ1-4

CDR3nt: TGTGCCAGCAGTTTAATAGGGGGCACTGAAGCTTTCTTT
CDR3aa: CASSLIGGTEAFF
v_gene: TRBV12-3/TRBV12-4
d_gene: .
abundance: many
j_gene: TRBJ1-1

CDR3nt: TGTGCCAGCAGTTACCCCACTCCTGGACGGTACGAGCAGTACTTC
CDR3aa: CASSYPTPGRYEQYF
v_gene: TRBV6-7
d_gene: .
abundance: .
j_gene: TRBJ2-7

CDR3nt: TGTGCTAGTGGAATCGGGACAGGTACCACAGATACGCAGTATTTT
CDR3aa: CASGIGTGTTDTQYF
v_gene: TRBV12-5
d_gene: TRBD1
abundance: .
j_gene: TRBJ2-3

CDR3nt: TGTGCCAGCAGTTACGCCTCGGGAGGCGAGCAGTACTTC
CDR3aa: CASSYASGGEQYF
v_gene: TRBV6-2/TRBV6-3
d_gene: TRBD2
abundance: .
j_gene: TRBJ2-7